One sample yielded the 14 T cell receptor beta chains listed below, sequenced in a study of T cells in Graves' hyperthyroidism and ophthalmopathy (dated by TCRdb to between 2018 and 2020). The protocol used for the library was multiplex PCR. Sequencing used an Illumina HiSeq 2000. The TCR beta CDR3 regions were amplified from RNA transcripts. A first-round RT-PCR of the TCR CDR3 used the HTBI primer set with the Qiagen OneStep RT-PCR kit. The raw public data were reprocessed by TCRdb itself: fastp quality trimming at Q25, MiXCR clonotype calling, in-frame beta chains only. CDR3 protein duplicates are merged, each entry listing the most common genes and DNA. Across this sample there are some 580,000 distinct CDR3 sequences, with approximately 16% seen only once. In total, the top ten clones hold approximately 3.5% of the sample. Sequences were obtained from blood. These receptors were taken from a woman aged 40 to 50 with Graves' ophthalmopathy.

This clonotype was detected many times. This chain joins TRBV10-3 and TRBJ1-1; tentative D call: TRBD1 (6 bases). The CDR3 length is 13 residues. Trimming removed 2 bases from V and 8 bases from J, with 12 bases in between. Germline-derived CDR1 and CDR2 are ENHRY and SYGVKD. The CDR3 region is CAISEGSGTEAFF. The CDR3, as DNA: TGTGCCATCAGTGAGGGCTCCGGGACAGAAGCTTTCTTT.

This clonotype was recorded at least ten times. The chain recombines TRBV5-1 with TRBJ2-2; D not resolved. The CDR3 consists of 14 residues. Germline CDR1 and CDR2: SGHRS and YFSETQ. The V end was cut by 5 bases, the J end by 0 bases, with 8 bases between. This chain's CDR3 is CASSEDANTGELFF. Here the CDR3 DNA reads TGCGCCAGCAGTGAGGACGCGAACACCGGGGAGCTGTTTTTT.

V is TRBV2 and J is TRBJ2-2; D is uncertain. Germline-derived CDR1 and CDR2 are SNHLY and FYNNEI. The CDR3 spans 12 residues. The V end was cut by 6 bases, the J end by 6 bases, with 8 bases between. The DNA of the CDR3 is TGTGCCAGCAGAAGAGCTCCCGGGGAGCTGTTTTTT. Protein sequence: CASRRAPGELFF.

This clonotype appeared many times. CDR3 DNA: TGCAGTTTACAGGATAGGGGCACAGATACGCAGTATTTT. Protein product: CSLQDRGTDTQYF. This rearrangement joins TRBV20-1 to TRBJ2-3, with D possibly matching TRBD1 (5 bases). Between the trimmed V and J ends, which lost 8 bases and 1 base, there was a span of 13 bases. Germline V gene sequence: CDR1 DFQATT, CDR2 SNEGSKA (reference sequence). There are 13 residues in the CDR3.

The genes are TRBV24-1 and TRBJ2-3; D not resolved. V lost 5 bases and J 6 bases, leaving 11 bases between the germline ends. The CDR3 is 13 residues long. Germline CDR1 and CDR2: KGHDR and SFDVKD. For the CDR3, the DNA is TGTGCCACCAGTGGGCCCGTGGGGGATACGCAGTATTTT. It encodes CATSGPVGDTQYF.

This clonotype was seen ten or more times. The rearrangement uses TRBV11-2 and TRBJ2-7, with D perhaps matching TRBD2 (6 bases). CDR1 SGHAT and CDR2 FQNNGV come from the germline V gene. This CDR3 contains 15 residues. V was trimmed by 1 base and J by 0 bases, leaving 10 bases between them. CDR3 nucleotide sequence: TGTGCCAGCAGCTTAGCGGCTAGCGACTCCTACGAGCAGTACTTC. Its protein product is CASSLAASDSYEQYF. Using reference TRBV11-2 and TRBJ2-7 for the parts outside the CDR3, the full variable domain is EAGVAQSPRYKIIEKRQSVAFWCNPISGHATLYWYQQILGQGPKLLIQFQNNGVVDDSQLPKDRFSAERLKGVDSTLKIQPAKLEDSAVYLCASSLAASDSYEQYFGPGTRLTVT.

This clonotype was counted many times. The chain uses TRBV5-1 and TRBJ2-1; possibly TRBD1 or TRBD2 for D (5 bases each). Trimming cost V 0 bases and J 4 bases, with 14 bases left between them. CDR1 and CDR2 (germline): SGHRS, YFSETQ. The length of the CDR3 is 16 residues. The CDR3 DNA reads TGCGCCAGCAGCTTGGCCCGAGGGGCGCCTTACAATGAGCAGTTCTTC. Protein: CASSLARGAPYNEQFF.

This chain links TRBV7-9 with TRBJ2-2, with 11 bases fitting TRBD2. CDR1 is SEHNR, CDR2 FQNEAQ, per germline (reference sequence). The CDR3 loop spans 18 amino acids. V dropped 2 bases and J dropped 0; count of bases not matched to a gene: 5. The CDR3 coding sequence is TGTGCCAGCAGCTTACCACTAGCGGGGGCAACGAACACCGGGGAGCTGTTTTTT. Translating gives CASSLPLAGATNTGELFF.

The table lists this clonotype with a few counts. The chain links TRBV27 to TRBJ2-7; 7 bases align to TRBD2. The germline CDR1 and CDR2 sequences are MNHEY and SMNVEV (reference sequence). The CDR3 is 17 residues long. V lost 9 bases and J lost 1; bases outside the gene matches: 18. Here the CDR3 DNA reads TGTGCCAGATCAGGTGGCGTAGGGAGGGAACGATCCTACGAGCAGTACTTC. Amino acid sequence: CARSGGVGRERSYEQYF.

The chain links TRBV19 to TRBJ1-4; D perhaps matches TRBD1 (6 bases). The length of the CDR3 is 15 residues. Germline CDR1 LNHDA, CDR2 SQIVND (reference sequence). V lost 4 bases and J 7 bases, leaving 16 bases between the germline ends. The CDR3 coding sequence is TGTGCCAGTAGTACCTCAGGGGTACTCGGTGAAAAACTGTTTTTT. Its translation is CASSTSGVLGEKLFF.

This clonotype has a count of ten or more. V gene TRBV5-1 combines with J gene TRBJ2-7; 8 positions agree with TRBD1. This CDR3 region has 15 residues. Germline V gives CDR1 SGHRS, CDR2 YFSETQ. V was clipped by 4 bases and J by 1 base; unmatched bases: 7. CDR3 residues: CASSQGQEMSYEQYF. DNA of the CDR3: TGCGCCAGCAGCCAGGGACAGGAGATGTCCTACGAGCAGTACTTC.

This clonotype was counted ten times or more. The chain links TRBV30 to TRBJ2-3; D gene ambiguous. V was clipped by 0 bases and J by 4 bases, with 8 bases between them. There are 13 residues in the CDR3. Germline values: CDR1 GTSNPN, CDR2 SVGIG (reference sequence). The CDR3 nucleotides are TGTGCCTGGAGTGTACGAGGCCCAGATACGCAGTATTTT. It specifies CAWSVRGPDTQYF. Filled out from reference TRBV30 and TRBJ2-3, the complete variable domain reads SQTIHQWPATLVQPVGSPLSLECTVEGTSNPNLYWYRQAAGRGLQLLFYSVGIGQISSEVPQNLSASRPQDRQFILSSKKLLLSDSGFYLCAWSVRGPDTQYFGPGTRLTVL.

The rearrangement joins TRBV6-2 or TRBV6-3 to TRBJ2-2, with 8 nucleotides matching TRBD1. The CDR3 contains 17 residues. Germline values: CDR1 MNHEY, CDR2 SVGEGT. The trim removed 4 bases at V and 4 bases at J, leaving 11 bases unmatched. CDR3 sequence: CASSSQGASFLTGELFF. CDR3 bases: TGTGCCAGCAGTTCCCAGGGGGCGAGTTTCCTCACCGGGGAGCTGTTTTTT.

This clonotype was seen many times. V gene TRBV2 combines with J gene TRBJ1-3; D perhaps matches TRBD1 (5 bases). Trimming cost V 6 bases and J 0 bases, with 12 bases left between them. CDR1 and CDR2 (germline): SNHLY, FYNNEI. The CDR3 runs to 15 residues. CDR3 region: CASSPERGSGNTIYF. In nucleotides, the CDR3 is TGTGCCAGCAGCCCTGAAAGGGGCTCTGGAAACACCATATATTTT.